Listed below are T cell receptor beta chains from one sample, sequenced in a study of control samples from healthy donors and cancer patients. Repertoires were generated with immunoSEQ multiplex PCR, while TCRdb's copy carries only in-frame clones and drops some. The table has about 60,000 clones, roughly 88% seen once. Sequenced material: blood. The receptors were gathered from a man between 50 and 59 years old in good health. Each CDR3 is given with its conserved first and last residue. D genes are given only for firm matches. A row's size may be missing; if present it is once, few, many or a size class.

CASSQDWGGTEAFF	TGCGCCAGCAGCCAAGATTGGGGGGGCACTGAAGCTTTCTTT	-	TRBV4-1	TRBJ1-1	-
CASSQDWERSYNEQFF	TGTGCCAGCAGCCAAGATTGGGAAAGGTCCTACAATGAGCAGTTCTTC	-	TRBV3-1/TRBV3-2	TRBJ2-1	-
CASHRDGNQPQHF	TGTGCCAGCCACCGGGACGGCAATCAGCCCCAGCATTTT	-	TRBV19	TRBJ1-5	-
CASSASDYNEQFF	TGCGCCAGCTCGGCTAGCGACTACAATGAGCAGTTCTTC	-	TRBV10-1	TRBJ2-1	-
CASSYLTGTGANVLTF	TGTGCCAGCAGTTACCTGACAGGGACCGGGGCCAACGTCCTGACTTTC	-	TRBV6-2/TRBV6-3	TRBJ2-6	TRBD1
CASSPRGGEVPEAFF	TGTGCCAGCAGCCCTCGTGGGGGGGAAGTTCCTGAAGCTTTCTTT	-	TRBV9	TRBJ1-1	-
CASSPQTINEKLFF	TGTGCCAGCAGTCCTCAGACGATTAATGAAAAACTGTTTTTT	-	TRBV28	TRBJ1-4	-
CASSLRTGTNEKLFF	TGTGCCAGCAGCTTGCGGACAGGGACGAATGAAAAACTGTTTTTT	-	TRBV9	TRBJ1-4	TRBD1
CAISGSGTTDTQYF	TGTGCCATCAGTGGGAGCGGGACCACAGATACGCAGTATTTT	-	TRBV10-3	TRBJ2-3	TRBD2
CASSYDGSSVKGTQYF	TGTGCCAGCAGTTACGATGGCTCGTCCGTGAAAGGGACCCAGTACTTC	-	TRBV6-5	TRBJ2-5	-
CASRSQGGLTDTQYF	TGCGCCAGCAGGTCGCAGGGAGGGCTCACAGATACGCAGTATTTT	-	TRBV10-2	TRBJ2-3	TRBD2
CASSLLAVETQYF	TGTGCCAGCAGCTTACTAGCGGTAGAGACCCAGTACTTC	once	TRBV11-3	TRBJ2-5	TRBD2
CAISNGETQYF	TGTGCCATATCGAACGGCGAGACCCAGTACTTC	-	TRBV10-3	TRBJ2-5	-
CASSFQLAGGHYEQYF	TGTGCCAGCAGTTTCCAATTAGCGGGAGGGCACTACGAGCAGTACTTC	few	TRBV28	TRBJ2-7	TRBD2
CASSLPSIANEQFF	TGTGCCAGCAGCTTACCGTCTATAGCGAATGAGCAGTTCTTC	-	TRBV7-9	TRBJ2-1	-
CAISTTTPWTSGYYEQYF	TGTGCCATCAGCACAACTACCCCATGGACTAGCGGGTACTACGAGCAGTACTTC	-	TRBV10-3	TRBJ2-7	TRBD2
CASSLSGMGEQYF	TGTGCCAGCAGTTTATCAGGGATGGGGGAGCAGTACTTC	-	TRBV27	TRBJ2-7	-
CSAGTGAVNTEAFF	TGCAGCGCCGGGACAGGGGCGGTGAACACTGAAGCTTTCTTT	-	TRBV29-1	TRBJ1-1	TRBD1
CASSLQANDQPQHF	TGTGCCAGCAGCTTACAAGCGAATGATCAGCCCCAGCATTTT	-	TRBV6-5	TRBJ1-5	-
CASSLTDGRSYNEQFF	TGTGCCAGCAGTTTAACGGATGGGCGCTCCTACAATGAGCAGTTCTTC	-	TRBV28	TRBJ2-1	-
CAISELPYTSGSFTGELFF	TGTGCCATCAGTGAGCTTCCTTATACTAGCGGGAGTTTCACCGGGGAGCTGTTTTTT	-	TRBV10-3	TRBJ2-2	TRBD2
CASSYLTPSPDNEQFF	TGTGCCAGCAGTTACTTGACCCCAAGTCCGGACAATGAGCAGTTCTTC	-	TRBV6-6	TRBJ2-1	-
CASNRDRVSNQPQHF	TGTGCCAGCAACCGTGACAGGGTCAGCAATCAGCCCCAGCATTTT	-	TRBV7-4	TRBJ1-5	TRBD1
CASSQKGSNEKLFF	TGTGCCAGCAGCCAAAAGGGGTCTAATGAAAAACTGTTTTTT	-	TRBV4-2	TRBJ1-4	-
CASSFRRIDGTDTQYF	TGTGCCAGTAGTTTCCGGAGGATTGACGGCACAGATACGCAGTATTTT	-	TRBV19	TRBJ2-3	-
CASSEGGTSHGGTDTQYF	TGTGCCAGCAGTGAAGGAGGGACATCACACGGGGGCACAGATACGCAGTATTTT	few	TRBV6-1	TRBJ2-3	-
CASSMSAASAYSNQPQHF	TGTGCCAGTAGTATGTCGGCAGCCTCCGCATATAGCAATCAGCCCCAGCATTTT	once	TRBV19	TRBJ1-5	-
CASSHDSQQVIQYF	TGTGCCAGCAGCCATGACAGTCAGCAAGTCATTCAGTACTTC	-	TRBV7-9	TRBJ2-4	-
CVSRRDRGLAYGYTF	TGTGTCAGTAGGCGAGACAGGGGGCTTGCCTATGGCTACACCTTC	-	TRBV19	TRBJ1-2	TRBD1
CASSSGQGAGGYTF	TGTGCCAGTAGTAGTGGACAGGGGGCTGGAGGCTACACCTTC	-	TRBV19	TRBJ1-2	TRBD1
CASSELYINYGYTF	TGTGCCAGCAGTGAACTTTACATTAACTATGGCTACACCTTC	-	TRBV6-1	TRBJ1-2	-
CASSPPLAGEVGEQYF	TGTGCCAGCTCACCCCCATTAGCGGGAGAGGTAGGTGAGCAGTACTTC	-	TRBV18	TRBJ2-7	TRBD2
CASNTGSSMSDTQYF	TGTGCCAGCAATACCGGGTCCTCAATGTCAGATACGCAGTATTTT	-	TRBV6-5	TRBJ2-3	-
CASSLQGLWFF	TGTGCCAGCAGCCTACAGGGGTTGTGGTTTTTT	-	TRBV28	TRBJ1-4	TRBD1
CAISESSGEETQYF	TGTGCCATCAGTGAATCTAGCGGGGAAGAGACCCAGTACTTC	once	TRBV10-3	TRBJ2-5	TRBD2
CASSYRNPKRSNQPQHF	TGTGCCAGCAGTTACAGGAACCCTAAAAGGAGCAATCAGCCCCAGCATTTT	-	TRBV6-2/TRBV6-3	TRBJ1-5	-
CASSYRDSGGEQYF	TGTGCCAGCAGCTATAGGGACTCTGGAGGCGAGCAGTACTTC	-	TRBV7-8	TRBJ2-7	-
CASSFSGGFYGYTF	TGTGCCAGCAGTTTCTCCGGGGGGTTTTATGGCTACACCTTC	-	TRBV28	TRBJ1-2	-
CATSDPVDKSNYGYTF	TGTGCCACCAGTGATCCTGTGGACAAGAGTAACTATGGCTACACCTTC	-	TRBV24-1	TRBJ1-2	-
CASSLEEGVAYEQYF	TGTGCCAGCAGCTTAGAGGAGGGAGTGGCCTACGAGCAGTACTTC	-	TRBV7-2	TRBJ2-7	-
CASSFGTANTGELFF	TGTGCCAGCAGCTTTGGCACTGCGAACACCGGGGAGCTGTTTTTT	once	TRBV7-3	TRBJ2-2	-
CASSPITGTPGNTIYF	TGTGCCAGCAGTCCAATCACAGGAACCCCTGGAAACACCATATATTTT	-	TRBV2	TRBJ1-3	-
CASTTSTVLGQPQHF	TGTGCCAGCACCACTTCGACGGTCCTAGGGCAGCCCCAGCATTTT	-	TRBV6-6	TRBJ1-5	-
CASSSDHEQFF	TGTGCCAGCAGCTCCGATCATGAGCAGTTCTTC	-	TRBV9	TRBJ2-1	-
CASSLGGGSTEAFF	TGTGCCAGCAGTTTAGGGGGTGGTAGCACTGAAGCTTTCTTT	-	TRBV28	TRBJ1-1	-